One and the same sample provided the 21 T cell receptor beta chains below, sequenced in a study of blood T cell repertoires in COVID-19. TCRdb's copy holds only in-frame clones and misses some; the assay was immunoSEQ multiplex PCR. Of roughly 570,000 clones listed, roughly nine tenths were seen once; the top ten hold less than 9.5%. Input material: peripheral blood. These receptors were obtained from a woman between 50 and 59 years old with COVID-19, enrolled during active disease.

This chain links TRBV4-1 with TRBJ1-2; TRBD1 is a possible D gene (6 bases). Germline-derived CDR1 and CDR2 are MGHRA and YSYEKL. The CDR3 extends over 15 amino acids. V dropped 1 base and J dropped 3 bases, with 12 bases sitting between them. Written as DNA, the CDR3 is TGCGCCAGCAGCCAAGGAGGAAACAGGGACTATGGCTACACCTTC. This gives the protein CASSQGGNRDYGYTF.

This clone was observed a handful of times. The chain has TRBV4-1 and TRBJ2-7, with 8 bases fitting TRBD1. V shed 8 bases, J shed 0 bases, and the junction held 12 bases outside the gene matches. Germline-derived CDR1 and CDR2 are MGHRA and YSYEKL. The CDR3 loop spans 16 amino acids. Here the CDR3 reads CASHRTGQGLSYEQYF. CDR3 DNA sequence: TGCGCCAGCCACCGGACCGGACAGGGCCTCTCCTACGAGCAGTACTTC.

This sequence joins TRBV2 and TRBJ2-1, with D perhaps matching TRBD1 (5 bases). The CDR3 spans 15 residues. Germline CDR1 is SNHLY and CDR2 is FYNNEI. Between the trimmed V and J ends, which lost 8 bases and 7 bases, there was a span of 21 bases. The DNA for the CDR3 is TGTGCCAGCCTTGGAACAAGGGGCGCCGGGAATGAGCAGTTCTTC. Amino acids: CASLGTRGAGNEQFF.

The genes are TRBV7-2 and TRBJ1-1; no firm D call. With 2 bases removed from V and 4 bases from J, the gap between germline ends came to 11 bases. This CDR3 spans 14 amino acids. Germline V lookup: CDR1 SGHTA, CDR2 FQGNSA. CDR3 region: CASSLKFRGTEAFF. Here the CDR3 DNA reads TGTGCCAGCAGCTTAAAGTTCCGAGGCACTGAAGCTTTCTTT.

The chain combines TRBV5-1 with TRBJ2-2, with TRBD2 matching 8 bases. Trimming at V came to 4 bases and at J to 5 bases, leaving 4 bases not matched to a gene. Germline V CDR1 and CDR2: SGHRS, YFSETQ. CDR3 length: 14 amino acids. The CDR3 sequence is CASSPAGGTGELFF. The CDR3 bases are TGCGCCAGCAGCCCTGCGGGGGGAACCGGGGAGCTGTTTTTT. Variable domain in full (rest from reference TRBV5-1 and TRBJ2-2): KAGVTQTPRYLIKTRGQQVTLSCSPISGHRSVSWYQQTPGQGLQFLFEYFSETQRNKGNFPGRFSGRQFSNSRSEMNVSTLELGDSALYLCASSPAGGTGELFFGEGSRLTVL.

CDR3 sequence: CASSYKAGSSTDTQYF. In DNA form, the CDR3 reads TGTGCCAGCAGTTATAAGGCGGGTTCTTCCACAGATACGCAGTATTTT. The rearrangement links TRBV27 to TRBJ2-3, with a possible D match to TRBD2 (5 bases). Germline assignment: CDR1 MNHEY and CDR2 SMNVEV (reference sequence). There are 16 residues in the CDR3. With 4 bases removed from V and 2 bases from J, the gap between germline ends came to 16 bases.

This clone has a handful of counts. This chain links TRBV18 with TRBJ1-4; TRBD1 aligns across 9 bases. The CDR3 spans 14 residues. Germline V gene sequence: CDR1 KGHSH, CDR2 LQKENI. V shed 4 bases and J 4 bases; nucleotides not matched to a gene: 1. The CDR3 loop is CASSRDRDNEKLFF. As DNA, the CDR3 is TGTGCCAGCTCACGGGACAGGGATAATGAAAAACTGTTTTTT.

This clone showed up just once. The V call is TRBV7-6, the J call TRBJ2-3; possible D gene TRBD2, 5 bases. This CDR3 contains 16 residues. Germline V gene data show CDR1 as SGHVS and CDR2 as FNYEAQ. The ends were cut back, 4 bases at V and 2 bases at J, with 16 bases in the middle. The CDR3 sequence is CASSWSGLQNTDTQYF. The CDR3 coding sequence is TGTGCCAGCAGCTGGAGCGGACTGCAAAACACAGATACGCAGTATTTT.

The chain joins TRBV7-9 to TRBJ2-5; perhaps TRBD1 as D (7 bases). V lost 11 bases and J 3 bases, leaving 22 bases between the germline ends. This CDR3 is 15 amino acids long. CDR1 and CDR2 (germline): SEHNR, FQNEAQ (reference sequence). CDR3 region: CAAGGRGAPKETQYF. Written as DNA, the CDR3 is TGTGCCGCAGGGGGGAGAGGTGCCCCCAAAGAGACCCAGTACTTC.

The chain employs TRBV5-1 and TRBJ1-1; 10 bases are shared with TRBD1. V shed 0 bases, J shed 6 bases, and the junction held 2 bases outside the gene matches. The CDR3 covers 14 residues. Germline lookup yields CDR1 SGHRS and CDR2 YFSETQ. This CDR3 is CASSLGDRGPEAFF. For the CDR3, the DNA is TGCGCCAGCAGCTTGGGGGACAGGGGCCCTGAAGCTTTCTTT.

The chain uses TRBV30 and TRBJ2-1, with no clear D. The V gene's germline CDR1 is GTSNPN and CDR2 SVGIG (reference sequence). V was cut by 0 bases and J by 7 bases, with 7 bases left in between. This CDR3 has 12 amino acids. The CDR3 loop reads CAWSVLRNEQFF. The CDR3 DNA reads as TGTGCCTGGAGTGTACTAAGGAATGAGCAGTTCTTC.

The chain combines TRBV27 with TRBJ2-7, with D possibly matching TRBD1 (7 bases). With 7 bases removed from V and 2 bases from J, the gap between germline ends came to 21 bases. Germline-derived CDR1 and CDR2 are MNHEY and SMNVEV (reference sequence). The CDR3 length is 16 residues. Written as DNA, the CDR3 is TGTGCCAGCAAGGGGGCGCGGGGAGTCGTCGCCTACGAGCAGTACTTC. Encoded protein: CASKGARGVVAYEQYF.

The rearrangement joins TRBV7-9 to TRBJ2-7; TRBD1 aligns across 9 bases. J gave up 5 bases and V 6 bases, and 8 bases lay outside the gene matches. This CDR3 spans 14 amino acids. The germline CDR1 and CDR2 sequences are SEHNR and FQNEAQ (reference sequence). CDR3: CASSSGTGYNEQYF. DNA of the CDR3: TGTGCCAGCAGTTCCGGGACAGGGTACAACGAGCAGTACTTC.

The CDR3 reads CASRNRDPQPQHF. The CDR3, as DNA: TGTGCCAGCAGGAACAGGGACCCTCAGCCCCAGCATTTT. The rearrangement links TRBV6-5 to TRBJ1-5, with a possible D match to TRBD1 (6 bases). Germline V gives CDR1 MNHEY, CDR2 SVGAGI. CDR3 size: 13 residues. V was shortened by 6 bases and J by 6 bases, with 12 bases between the two germline ends.

The CDR3 sequence is CASNPGGLGNTIYF. CDR3 in DNA: TGTGCCAGCAACCCAGGGGGGCTTGGAAACACCATATATTTT. V is TRBV6-5 and J is TRBJ1-3, with 7 positions matching TRBD1. Unmatched junction bases numbered 6, after V lost 7 bases and J lost 3 bases. Germline V gene data show CDR1 as MNHEY and CDR2 as SVGAGI. This CDR3 has 14 residues.

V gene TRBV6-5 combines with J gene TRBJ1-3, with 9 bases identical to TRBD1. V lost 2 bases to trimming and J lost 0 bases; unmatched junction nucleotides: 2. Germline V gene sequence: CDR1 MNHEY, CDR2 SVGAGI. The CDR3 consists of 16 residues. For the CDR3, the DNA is TGTGCCAGCAGTTACGGGGACAGGGCCTCTGGAAACACCATATATTTT. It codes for CASSYGDRASGNTIYF.

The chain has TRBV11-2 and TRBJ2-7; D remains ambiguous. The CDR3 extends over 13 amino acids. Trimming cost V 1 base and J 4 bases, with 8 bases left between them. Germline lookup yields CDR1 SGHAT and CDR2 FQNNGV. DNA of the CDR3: TGTGCCAGCAGCTTAGTATCCACATACGAGCAGTACTTC. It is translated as CASSLVSTYEQYF. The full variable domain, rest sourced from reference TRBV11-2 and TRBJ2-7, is EAGVAQSPRYKIIEKRQSVAFWCNPISGHATLYWYQQILGQGPKLLIQFQNNGVVDDSQLPKDRFSAERLKGVDSTLKIQPAKLEDSAVYLCASSLVSTYEQYFGPGTRLTVT.

The CDR3 region is CASSNQALRNTIYF. CDR3 bases: TGTGCCAGCTCGAACCAGGCTCTTCGAAACACCATATATTTT. This chain uses TRBV18 with TRBJ1-3; unclear D gene. Trimming took 6 bases from V and 5 from J, leaving 14 bases between them. The germline gives CDR1 KGHSH, CDR2 LQKENI. The CDR3 totals 14 residues.

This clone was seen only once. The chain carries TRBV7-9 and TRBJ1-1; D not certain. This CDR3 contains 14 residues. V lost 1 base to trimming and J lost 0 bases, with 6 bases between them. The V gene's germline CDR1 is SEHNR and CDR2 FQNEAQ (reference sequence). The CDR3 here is CASSLGAVNTEAFF. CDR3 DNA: TGTGCCAGCAGCTTAGGGGCAGTGAACACTGAAGCTTTCTTT. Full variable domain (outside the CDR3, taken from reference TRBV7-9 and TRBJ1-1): DTGVSQNPRHKITKRGQNVTFRCDPISEHNRLYWYRQTLGQGPEFLTYFQNEAQLEKSRLLSDRFSAERPKGSFSTLEIQRTEQGDSAMYLCASSLGAVNTEAFFGQGTRLTVV.

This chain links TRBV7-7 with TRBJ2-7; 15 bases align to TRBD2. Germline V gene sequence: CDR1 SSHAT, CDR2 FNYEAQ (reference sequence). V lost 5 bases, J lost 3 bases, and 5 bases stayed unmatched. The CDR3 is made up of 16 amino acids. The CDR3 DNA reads TGTGCCAGCAGCCGGGGACTAGCGGGGGGAGGCTACGAGCAGTACTTC. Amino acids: CASSRGLAGGGYEQYF.

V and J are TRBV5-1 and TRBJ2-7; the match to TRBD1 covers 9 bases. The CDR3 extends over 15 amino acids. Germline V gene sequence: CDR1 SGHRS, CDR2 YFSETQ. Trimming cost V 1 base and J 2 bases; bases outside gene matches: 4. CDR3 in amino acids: CASSLRTGATYEQYF. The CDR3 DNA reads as TGCGCCAGCAGCTTGCGGACAGGGGCTACCTACGAGCAGTACTTC.